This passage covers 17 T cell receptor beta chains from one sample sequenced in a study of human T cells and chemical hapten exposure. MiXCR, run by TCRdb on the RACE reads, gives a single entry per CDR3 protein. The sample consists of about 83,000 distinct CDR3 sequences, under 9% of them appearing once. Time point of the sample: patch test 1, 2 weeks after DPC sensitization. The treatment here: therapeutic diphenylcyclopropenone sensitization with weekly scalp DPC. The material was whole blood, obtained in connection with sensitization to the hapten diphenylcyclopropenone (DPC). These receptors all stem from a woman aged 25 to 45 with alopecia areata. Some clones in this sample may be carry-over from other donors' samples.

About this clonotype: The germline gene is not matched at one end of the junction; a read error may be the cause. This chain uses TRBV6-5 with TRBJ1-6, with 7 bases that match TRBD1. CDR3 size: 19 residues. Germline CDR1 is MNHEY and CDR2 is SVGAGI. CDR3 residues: CASSYSWQGVKRGNSPLNF. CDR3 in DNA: TGTGCCAGCAGTTACTCTTGGCAGGGGGTAAAGAGAGGGAATTCACCCCTCAACTTT.

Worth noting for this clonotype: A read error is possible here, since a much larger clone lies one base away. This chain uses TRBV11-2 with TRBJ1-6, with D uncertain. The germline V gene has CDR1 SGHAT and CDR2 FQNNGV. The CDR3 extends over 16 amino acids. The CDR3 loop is CVSSLVGFSYNSPLHF. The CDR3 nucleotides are TGTGTCAGCAGCTTAGTTGGGTTCTCCTATAATTCACCCCTCCACTTT.

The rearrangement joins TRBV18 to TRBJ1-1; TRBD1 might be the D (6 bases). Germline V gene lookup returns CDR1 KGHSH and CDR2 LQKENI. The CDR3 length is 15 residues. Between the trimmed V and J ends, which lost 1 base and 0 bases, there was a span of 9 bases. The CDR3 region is CASSPLQGLNTEAFF. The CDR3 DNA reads TGTGCCAGCTCACCACTACAGGGTTTGAACACTGAAGCTTTCTTT.

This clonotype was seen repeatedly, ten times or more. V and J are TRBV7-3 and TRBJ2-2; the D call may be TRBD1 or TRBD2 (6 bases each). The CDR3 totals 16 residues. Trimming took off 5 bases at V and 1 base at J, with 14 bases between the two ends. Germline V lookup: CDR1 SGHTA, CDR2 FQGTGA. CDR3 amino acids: CASSQQGGENTGELFF. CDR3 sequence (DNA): TGTGCCAGCAGCCAACAGGGCGGGGAGAACACCGGGGAGCTGTTTTTT.

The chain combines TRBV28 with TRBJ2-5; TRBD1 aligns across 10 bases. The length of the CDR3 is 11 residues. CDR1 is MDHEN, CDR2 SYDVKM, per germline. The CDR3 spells CATGGQVTQYF. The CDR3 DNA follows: TGTGCGACAGGGGGCCAGGTGACCCAGTACTTC.

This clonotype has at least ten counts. The CDR3 region has the DNA TGTGCCAGCAGCTTGCCCAATCAGCCCCAGCATTTT. Encoded protein: CASSLPNQPQHF. V and J are TRBV5-5 and TRBJ1-5; no clear D gene. The V gene's germline CDR1 is SGHKS and CDR2 YYEKEE (reference sequence). The CDR3 loop spans 12 amino acids. V was cut by 1 base and J by 3 bases, with 2 bases left in between.

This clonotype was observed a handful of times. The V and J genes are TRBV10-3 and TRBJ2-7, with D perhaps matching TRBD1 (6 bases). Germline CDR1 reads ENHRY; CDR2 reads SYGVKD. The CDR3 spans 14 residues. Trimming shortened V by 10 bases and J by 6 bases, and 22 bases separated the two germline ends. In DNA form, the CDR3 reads TGTGCCACCTTCCAGGGGACATCTGGTAGCGAGCAGTACTTC. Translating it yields CATFQGTSGSEQYF.

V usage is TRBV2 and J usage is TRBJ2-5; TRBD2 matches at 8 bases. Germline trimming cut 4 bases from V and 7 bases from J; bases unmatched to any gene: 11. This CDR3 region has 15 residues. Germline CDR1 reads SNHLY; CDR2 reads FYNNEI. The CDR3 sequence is CASSAPGLGARTQYF. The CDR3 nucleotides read TGTGCCAGCAGTGCCCCGGGACTAGGGGCGAGGACCCAGTACTTC.

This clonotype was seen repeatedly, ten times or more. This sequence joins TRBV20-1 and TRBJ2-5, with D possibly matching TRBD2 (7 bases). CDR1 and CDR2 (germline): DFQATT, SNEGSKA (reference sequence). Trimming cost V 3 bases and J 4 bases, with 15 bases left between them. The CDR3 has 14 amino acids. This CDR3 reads CSASHRRGLETQYF. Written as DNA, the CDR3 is TGCAGTGCTAGCCACCGGCGGGGGCTAGAGACCCAGTACTTC.

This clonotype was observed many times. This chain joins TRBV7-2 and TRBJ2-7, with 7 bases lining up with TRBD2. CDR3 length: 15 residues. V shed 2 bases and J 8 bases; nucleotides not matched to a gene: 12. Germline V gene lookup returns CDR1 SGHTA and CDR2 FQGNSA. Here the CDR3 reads CASSLWASGEVQQYF. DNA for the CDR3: TGTGCCAGCAGCTTATGGGCTAGCGGAGAGGTTCAGCAGTACTTC.

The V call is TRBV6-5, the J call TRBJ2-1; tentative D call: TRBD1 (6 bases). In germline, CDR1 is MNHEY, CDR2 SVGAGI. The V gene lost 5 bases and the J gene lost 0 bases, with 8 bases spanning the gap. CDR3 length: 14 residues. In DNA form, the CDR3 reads TGTGCCAGCAGTGCAGGGGACTCCTACAATGAGCAGTTCTTC. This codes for CASSAGDSYNEQFF.

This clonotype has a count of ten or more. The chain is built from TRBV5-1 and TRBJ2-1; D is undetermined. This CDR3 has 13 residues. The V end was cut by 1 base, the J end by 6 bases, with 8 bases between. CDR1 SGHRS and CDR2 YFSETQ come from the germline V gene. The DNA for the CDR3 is TGCGCCAGCAGCTTGAATAGGCCCAATGAGCAGTTCTTC. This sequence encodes CASSLNRPNEQFF.

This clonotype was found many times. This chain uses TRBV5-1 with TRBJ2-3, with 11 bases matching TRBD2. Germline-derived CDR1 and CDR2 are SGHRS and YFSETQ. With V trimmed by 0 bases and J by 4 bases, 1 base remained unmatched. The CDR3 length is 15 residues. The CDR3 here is CASSLALAGADTQYF. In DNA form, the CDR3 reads TGCGCCAGCAGCTTGGCACTAGCGGGGGCAGATACGCAGTATTTT. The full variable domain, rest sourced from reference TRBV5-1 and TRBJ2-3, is KAGVTQTPRYLIKTRGQQVTLSCSPISGHRSVSWYQQTPGQGLQFLFEYFSETQRNKGNFPGRFSGRQFSNSRSEMNVSTLELGDSALYLCASSLALAGADTQYFGPGTRLTVL.

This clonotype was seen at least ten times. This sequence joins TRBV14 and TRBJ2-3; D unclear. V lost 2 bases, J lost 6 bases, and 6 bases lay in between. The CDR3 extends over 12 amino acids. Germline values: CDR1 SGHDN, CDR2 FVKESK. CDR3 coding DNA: TGTGCCAGCAGCCAAAATCGGGATACGCAGTATTTT. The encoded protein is CASSQNRDTQYF.

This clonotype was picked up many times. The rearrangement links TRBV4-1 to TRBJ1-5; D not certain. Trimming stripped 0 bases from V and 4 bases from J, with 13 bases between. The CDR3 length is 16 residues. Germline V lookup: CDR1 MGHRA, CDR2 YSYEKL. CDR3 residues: CASSQDGLAANQPQHF. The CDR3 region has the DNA TGCGCCAGCAGCCAAGATGGGCTGGCAGCTAATCAGCCCCAGCATTTT.

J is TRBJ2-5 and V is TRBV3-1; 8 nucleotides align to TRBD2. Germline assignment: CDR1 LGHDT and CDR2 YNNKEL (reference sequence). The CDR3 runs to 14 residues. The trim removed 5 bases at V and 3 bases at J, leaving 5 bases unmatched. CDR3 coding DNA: TGTGCCAGCAGCTTATTAGCGGGGAAAGAGACCCAGTACTTC. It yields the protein CASSLLAGKETQYF.

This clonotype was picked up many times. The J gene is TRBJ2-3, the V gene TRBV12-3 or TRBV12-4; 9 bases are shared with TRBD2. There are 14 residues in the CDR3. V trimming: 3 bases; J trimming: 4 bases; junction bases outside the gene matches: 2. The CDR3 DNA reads TGTGCCAGCAGTTTCGGCGGGGGGGCAGATACGCAGTATTTT. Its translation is CASSFGGGADTQYF.